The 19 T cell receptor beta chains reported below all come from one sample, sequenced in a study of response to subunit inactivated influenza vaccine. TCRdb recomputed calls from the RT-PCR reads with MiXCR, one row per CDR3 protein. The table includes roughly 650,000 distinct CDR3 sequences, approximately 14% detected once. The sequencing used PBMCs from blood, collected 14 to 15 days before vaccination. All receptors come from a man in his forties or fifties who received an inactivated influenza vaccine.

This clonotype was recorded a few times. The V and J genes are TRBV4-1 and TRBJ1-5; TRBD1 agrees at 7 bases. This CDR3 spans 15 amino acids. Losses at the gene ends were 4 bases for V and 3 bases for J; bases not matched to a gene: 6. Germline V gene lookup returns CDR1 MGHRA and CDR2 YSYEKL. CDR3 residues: CASSRGQILNQPQHF. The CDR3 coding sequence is TGCGCCAGCAGCCGGGGACAGATCCTCAATCAGCCCCAGCATTTT.

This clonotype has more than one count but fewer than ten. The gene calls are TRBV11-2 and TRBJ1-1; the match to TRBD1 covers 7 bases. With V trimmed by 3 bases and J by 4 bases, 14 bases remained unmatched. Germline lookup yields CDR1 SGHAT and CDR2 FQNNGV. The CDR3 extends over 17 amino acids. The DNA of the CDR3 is TGTGCCAGCAGCTTTTTAGGGTTACAGGGGAGCCGCACTGAAGCTTTCTTT. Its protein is CASSFLGLQGSRTEAFF.

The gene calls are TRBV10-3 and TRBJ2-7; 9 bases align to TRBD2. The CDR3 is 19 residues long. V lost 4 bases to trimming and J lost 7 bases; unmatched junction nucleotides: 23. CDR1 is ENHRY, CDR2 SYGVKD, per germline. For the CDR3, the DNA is TGTGCCATCAGTGGGGCGGGGGCTAGCGGGATTATAACTACGGGGGAGCAGTACTTC. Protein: CAISGAGASGIITTGEQYF.

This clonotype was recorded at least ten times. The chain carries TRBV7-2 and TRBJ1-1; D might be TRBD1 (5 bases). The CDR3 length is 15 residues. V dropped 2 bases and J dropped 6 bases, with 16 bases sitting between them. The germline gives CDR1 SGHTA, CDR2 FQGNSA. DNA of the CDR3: TGTGCCAGCAGCTTAATGGGACGCCGTGGATCTGAAGCTTTCTTT. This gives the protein CASSLMGRRGSEAFF.

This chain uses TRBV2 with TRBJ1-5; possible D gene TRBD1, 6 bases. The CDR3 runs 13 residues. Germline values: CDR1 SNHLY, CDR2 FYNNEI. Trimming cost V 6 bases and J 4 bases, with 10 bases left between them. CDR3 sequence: CASRRDINQPQHF. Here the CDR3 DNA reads TGTGCCAGCAGGAGGGACATTAATCAGCCCCAGCATTTT.

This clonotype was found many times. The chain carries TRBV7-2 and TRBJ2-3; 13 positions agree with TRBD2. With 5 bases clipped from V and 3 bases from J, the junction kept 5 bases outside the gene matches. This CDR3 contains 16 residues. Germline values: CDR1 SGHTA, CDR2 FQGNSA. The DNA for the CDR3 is TGTGCCAGCAGCCCCGGACTAGCGGGAGCGACAGATACGCAGTATTTT. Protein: CASSPGLAGATDTQYF.

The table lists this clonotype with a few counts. The CDR3 nucleotides read TGCAGTGCTAGAGACCCACTAGCGGGGGGACCAGATACGCAGTATTTT. Translation: CSARDPLAGGPDTQYF. The chain recombines TRBV20-1 with TRBJ2-3, with TRBD2 matching 12 bases. There are 16 residues in the CDR3. Germline loops: CDR1 DFQATT, CDR2 SNEGSKA (reference sequence). The trim removed 0 bases at V and 4 bases at J, leaving 5 bases unmatched.

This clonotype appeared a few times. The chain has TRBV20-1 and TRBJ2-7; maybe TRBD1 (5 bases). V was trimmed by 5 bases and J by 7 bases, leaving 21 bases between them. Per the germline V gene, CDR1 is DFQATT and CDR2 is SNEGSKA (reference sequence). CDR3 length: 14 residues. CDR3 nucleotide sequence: TGCAGTGCTCACGACAGAGCAACCTCTCTGGAGCAGTACTTC. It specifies CSAHDRATSLEQYF.

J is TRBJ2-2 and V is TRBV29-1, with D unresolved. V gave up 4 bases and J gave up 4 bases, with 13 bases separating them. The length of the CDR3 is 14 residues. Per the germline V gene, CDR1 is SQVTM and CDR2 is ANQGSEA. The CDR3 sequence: CSVGSALFTGELFF. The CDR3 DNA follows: TGCAGCGTTGGTTCGGCACTCTTCACCGGGGAGCTGTTTTTT.

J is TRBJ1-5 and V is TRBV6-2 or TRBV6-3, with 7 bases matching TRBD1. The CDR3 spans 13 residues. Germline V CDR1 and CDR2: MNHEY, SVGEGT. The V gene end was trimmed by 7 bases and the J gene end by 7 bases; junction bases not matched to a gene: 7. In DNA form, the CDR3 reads TGTGCCAGCACCGACAGGGTAGGCCAGCCCCAGCATTTT. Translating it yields CASTDRVGQPQHF.

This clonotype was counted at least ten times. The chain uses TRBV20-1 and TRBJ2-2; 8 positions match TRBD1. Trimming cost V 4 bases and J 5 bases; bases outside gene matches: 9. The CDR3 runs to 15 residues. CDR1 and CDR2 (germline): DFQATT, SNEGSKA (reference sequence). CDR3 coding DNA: TGCAGTGCTACTCTAGGAGACAGGGGAACCGGGGAGCTGTTTTTT. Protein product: CSATLGDRGTGELFF.

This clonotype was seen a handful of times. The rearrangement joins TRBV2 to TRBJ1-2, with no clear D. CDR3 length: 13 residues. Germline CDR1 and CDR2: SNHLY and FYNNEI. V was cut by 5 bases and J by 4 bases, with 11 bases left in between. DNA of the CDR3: TGTGCCAGCAGTCGGACCGAGAGCTATGGCTACACCTTC. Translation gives CASSRTESYGYTF.

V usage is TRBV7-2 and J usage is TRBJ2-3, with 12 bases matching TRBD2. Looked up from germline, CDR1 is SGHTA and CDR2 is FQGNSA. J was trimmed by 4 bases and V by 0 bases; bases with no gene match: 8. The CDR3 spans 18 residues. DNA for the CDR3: TGTGCCAGCAGCTTAGCTGGTCTAGCGGGAGGGTTCTCAGATACGCAGTATTTT. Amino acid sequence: CASSLAGLAGGFSDTQYF.

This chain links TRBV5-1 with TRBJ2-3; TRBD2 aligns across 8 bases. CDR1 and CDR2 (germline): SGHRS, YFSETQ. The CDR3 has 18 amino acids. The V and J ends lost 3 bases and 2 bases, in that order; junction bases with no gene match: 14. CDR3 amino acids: CASSSSPLGAGVTDTQYF. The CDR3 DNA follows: TGCGCCAGCAGCTCAAGCCCCTTAGGAGCGGGGGTCACAGATACGCAGTATTTT. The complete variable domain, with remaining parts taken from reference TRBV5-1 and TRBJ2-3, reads KAGVTQTPRYLIKTRGQQVTLSCSPISGHRSVSWYQQTPGQGLQFLFEYFSETQRNKGNFPGRFSGRQFSNSRSEMNVSTLELGDSALYLCASSSSPLGAGVTDTQYFGPGTRLTVL.

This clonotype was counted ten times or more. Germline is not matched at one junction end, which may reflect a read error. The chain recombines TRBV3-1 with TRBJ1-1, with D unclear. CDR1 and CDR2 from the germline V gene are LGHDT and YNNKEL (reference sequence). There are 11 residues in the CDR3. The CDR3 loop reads CASSQGPGMNF. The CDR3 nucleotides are TGTGCCAGCAGCCAAGGACCTGGGATGAACTTC.

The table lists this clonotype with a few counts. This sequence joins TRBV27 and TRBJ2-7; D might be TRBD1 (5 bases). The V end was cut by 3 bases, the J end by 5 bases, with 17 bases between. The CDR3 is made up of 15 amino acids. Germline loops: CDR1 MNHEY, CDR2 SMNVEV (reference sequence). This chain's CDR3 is CASSFKSRANNEQYF. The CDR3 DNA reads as TGTGCCAGCAGTTTTAAGTCCAGGGCGAATAACGAGCAGTACTTC.

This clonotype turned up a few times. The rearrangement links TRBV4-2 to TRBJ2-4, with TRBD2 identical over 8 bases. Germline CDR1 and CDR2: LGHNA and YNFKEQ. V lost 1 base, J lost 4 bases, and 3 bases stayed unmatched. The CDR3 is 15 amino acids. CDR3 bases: TGTGCCAGCAGCCAAGGAGGCGGGGGGAAAAACATTCAGTACTTC. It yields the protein CASSQGGGGKNIQYF.

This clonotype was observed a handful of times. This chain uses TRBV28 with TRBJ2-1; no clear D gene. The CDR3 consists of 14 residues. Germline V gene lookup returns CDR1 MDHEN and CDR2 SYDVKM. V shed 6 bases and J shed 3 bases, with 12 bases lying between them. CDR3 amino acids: CASRQGSLYNEQFF. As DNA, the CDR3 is TGTGCCAGCAGACAAGGGTCCCTCTACAATGAGCAGTTCTTC.

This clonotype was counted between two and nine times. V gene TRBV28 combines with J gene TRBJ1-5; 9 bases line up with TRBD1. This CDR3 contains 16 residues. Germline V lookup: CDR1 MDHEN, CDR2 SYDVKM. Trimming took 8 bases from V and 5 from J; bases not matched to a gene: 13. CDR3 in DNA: TGTGCCAGCGTCCGGTTAGGACAGGGGTCACATCAGCCCCAGCATTTT. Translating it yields CASVRLGQGSHQPQHF.